The clone carrying this T cell receptor beta chain was found a few times. The data are from a study of blood T cells in healthy people across ages. It was with a sample-barcoded 5' primer and a J-beta primer mix that a second PCR of roughly 6 to 12 cycles was run. TCRdb reprocessed the 5' RACE reads with MiXCR, giving one entry per CDR3 protein. The data contain 630,000 or so distinct CDR3 sequences, about 28% of them singletons. The V and J ends lost 5 bases and 8 bases respectively, with 12 bases between them. Germline-derived CDR1 and CDR2 are MNHEY and SMNVEV (reference sequence). The CDR3 loop spans 12 amino acids.

Sequencing was performed on blood. The TCR comes from an elderly woman in good health. The genes are TRBV27 and TRBJ1-2, with D perhaps matching TRBD1 (6 bases). The CDR3 here is CASSQGGQGYTF. CDR3 in DNA: TGTGCCAGCAGTCAAGGGGGGCAAGGCTACACCTTC.